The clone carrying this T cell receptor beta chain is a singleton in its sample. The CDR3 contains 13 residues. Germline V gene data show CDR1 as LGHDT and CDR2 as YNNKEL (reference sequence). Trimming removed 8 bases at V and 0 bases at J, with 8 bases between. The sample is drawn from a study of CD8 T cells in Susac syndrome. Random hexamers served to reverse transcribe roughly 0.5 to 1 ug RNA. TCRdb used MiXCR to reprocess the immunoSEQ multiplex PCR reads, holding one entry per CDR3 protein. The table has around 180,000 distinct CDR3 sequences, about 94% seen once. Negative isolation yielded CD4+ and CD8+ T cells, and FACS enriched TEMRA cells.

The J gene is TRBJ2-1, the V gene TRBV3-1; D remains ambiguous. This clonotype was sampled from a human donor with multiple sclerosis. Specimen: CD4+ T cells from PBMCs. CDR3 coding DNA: TGTGCCAGCGCTGACCTCTCCTACAATGAGCAGTTCTTC. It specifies CASADLSYNEQFF.